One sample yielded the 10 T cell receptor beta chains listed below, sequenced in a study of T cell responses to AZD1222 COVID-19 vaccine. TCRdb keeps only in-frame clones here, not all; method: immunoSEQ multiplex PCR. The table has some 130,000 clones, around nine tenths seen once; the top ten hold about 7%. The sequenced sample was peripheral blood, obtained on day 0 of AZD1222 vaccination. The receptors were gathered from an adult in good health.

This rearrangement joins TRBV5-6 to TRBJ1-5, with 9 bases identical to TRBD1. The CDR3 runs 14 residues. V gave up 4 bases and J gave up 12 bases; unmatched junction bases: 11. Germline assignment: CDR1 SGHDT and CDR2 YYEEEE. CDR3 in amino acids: CASSRGQGVEGQHF. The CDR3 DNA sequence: TGTGCCAGCAGCCGGGGACAGGGCGTGGAGGGCCAGCATTTT.

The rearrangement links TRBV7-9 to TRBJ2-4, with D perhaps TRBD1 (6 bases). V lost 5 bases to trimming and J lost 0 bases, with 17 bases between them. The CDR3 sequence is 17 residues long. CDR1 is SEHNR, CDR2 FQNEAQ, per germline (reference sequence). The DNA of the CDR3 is TGTGCCAGCAGCCCAAATTCTTGGGGGCTAGCCAAAAACATTCAGTACTTC. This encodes CASSPNSWGLAKNIQYF. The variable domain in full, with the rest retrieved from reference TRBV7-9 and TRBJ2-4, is DTGVSQNPRHKITKRGQNVTFRCDPISEHNRLYWYRQTLGQGPEFLTYFQNEAQLEKSRLLSDRFSAERPKGSFSTLEIQRTEQGDSAMYLCASSPNSWGLAKNIQYFGAGTRLSVL.

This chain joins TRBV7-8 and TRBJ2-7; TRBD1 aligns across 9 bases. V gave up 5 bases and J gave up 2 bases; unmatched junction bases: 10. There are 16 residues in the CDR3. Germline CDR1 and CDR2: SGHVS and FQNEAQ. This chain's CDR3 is CASSPLRDRATYEQYF. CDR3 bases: TGTGCCAGCAGCCCCCTTAGGGACAGGGCCACCTACGAGCAGTACTTC. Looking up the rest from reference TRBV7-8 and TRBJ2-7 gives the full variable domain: GAGVSQSPRYKVAKRGQDVALRCDPISGHVSLFWYQQALGQGPEFLTYFQNEAQLDKSGLPSDRFFAERPEGSVSTLKIQRTQQEDSAVYLCASSPLRDRATYEQYFGPGTRLTVT.

For the CDR3, the DNA is TGCGCCAGCAGCTTTCCGGCCGAGGGCAGGAGCTCCTACGAGCAGTACTTC. This gives the protein CASSFPAEGRSSYEQYF. The rearrangement joins TRBV5-1 to TRBJ2-7, with a possible D match to TRBD2 (5 bases). Trimming removed 2 bases at V and 0 bases at J, with 18 bases between. Germline CDR1 reads SGHRS; CDR2 reads YFSETQ. This CDR3 spans 17 amino acids.

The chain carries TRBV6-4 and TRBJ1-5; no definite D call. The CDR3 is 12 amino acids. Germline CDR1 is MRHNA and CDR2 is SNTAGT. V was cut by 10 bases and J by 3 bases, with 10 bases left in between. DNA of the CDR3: TGTGCCACTGAAGTTACCAATCAGCCCCAGCATTTT. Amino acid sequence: CATEVTNQPQHF.

In DNA form, the CDR3 reads TGTGCCAGCAGCCTGGACACCCTTCAGGAAGCTTTCTTT. Its protein is CASSLDTLQEAFF. The V and J genes are TRBV11-2 and TRBJ1-1, with D perhaps matching TRBD1 (5 bases). The germline gives CDR1 SGHAT, CDR2 FQNNGV. V dropped 5 bases and J dropped 8 bases, with 15 bases sitting between them. CDR3 length equals 13 residues.

The CDR3 loop reads CASSLAGAGNQPQHF. For the CDR3, the DNA is TGCGCCAGCAGCTTGGCCGGTGCGGGCAATCAGCCCCAGCATTTT. The chain combines TRBV5-1 with TRBJ1-5, with unresolved D. Trimming left V 0 bases short and J 2 bases short, with 9 bases between. The germline V gene encodes CDR1 SGHRS and CDR2 YFSETQ. The CDR3 is 15 residues long.

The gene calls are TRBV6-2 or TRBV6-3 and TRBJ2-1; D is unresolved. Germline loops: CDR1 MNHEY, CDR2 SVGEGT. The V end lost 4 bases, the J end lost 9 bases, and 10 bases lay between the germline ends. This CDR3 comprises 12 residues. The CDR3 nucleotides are TGTGCCAGCAGTTCCCTCCGTCGTGAGCAGTTCTTC. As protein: CASSSLRREQFF.

The CDR3 protein is CASSSGTGGTEAFF. In DNA form, the CDR3 reads TGTGCCAGCAGCTCCGGGACAGGGGGCACTGAAGCTTTCTTT. This sequence joins TRBV7-8 and TRBJ1-1; 11 positions match TRBD1. V was clipped by 4 bases and J by 4 bases; unmatched bases: 2. CDR3 length: 14 amino acids. Germline V gene sequence: CDR1 SGHVS, CDR2 FQNEAQ.

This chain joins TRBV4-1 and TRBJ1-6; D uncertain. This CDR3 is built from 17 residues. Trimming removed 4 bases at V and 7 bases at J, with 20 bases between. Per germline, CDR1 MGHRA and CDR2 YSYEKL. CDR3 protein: CASSRVGQPLPNSPLHF. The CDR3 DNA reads TGCGCCAGCAGCCGGGTGGGCCAACCGCTTCCCAATTCACCCCTCCACTTT.